Described below is a single T cell receptor beta chain sequence and its context. The sample is drawn from a study of blood T cell repertoires in COVID-19. About the study: The United States, Italy and Spain supplied acute and convalescent COVID-19 samples. Sources were T cells, B-cell-depleted T cells, or PBMCs; the material itself was cDNA or gDNA.

Original methodology: Estimation of nucleated cell counts was performed using reference gene primer amplification. Only in-frame clones appear in the TCRdb table, and some are missing; sequencing was by immunoSEQ multiplex PCR. V and J calls and clone size come straight from that table; D and trimming were deduced from the DNA. The data show 180,000 or so clones, 85% to 90% seen once. This CDR3 is 14 amino acids long. CDR1 is SEHNR and CDR2 is FQNEAQ in the germline V gene (reference sequence). After removal of 6 bases from V and 3 bases from J, the junction contained 5 bases not matched to a gene. The chain uses TRBV7-9 and TRBJ1-5, with 7 bases identical to TRBD1. Specimen: peripheral blood. The clonotype originates from a man younger than 30 with active or convalescent COVID-19. CDR3 loop: CASSLTGVNQPQHF. As DNA, the CDR3 is TGTGCCAGCAGTCTCACAGGGGTCAATCAGCCCCAGCATTTT.